Here is one T cell receptor beta chain with its context. Its antigen is not yet known. Base quality data are lacking; no much larger clone is found one base away. The CDR3 has 16 amino acids, counting the end cysteine and phenylalanine. CDR3 DNA is the only sequence kept; it has 48 bases, read in frame from the first base. Reading the germline V gene gives CDR1 SGHTA and CDR2 FQGNSA. V and J are truncated by 2 bases and 3 bases respectively, leaving an intervening sequence of 16 bases. The library relied on the immunoSEQ multiplex PCR assay. The hsTCRB Kit was used according to the manufacturer's protocol to amplify rearranged TCR beta chain sequences. Sequencing of TCRB libraries was carried out on an Illumina MiSeq. In the source study's methods: Demultiplexing, trimming and gene mapping were performed with the kit vendor's proprietary platform. TCRdb's version of the immuneACCESS table is confined to in-frame rearrangements and falls short of the full clone set. An unresolved V gene accounts for under half of the shortfall where checked; the remainder is of unknown origin. The V and J calls and clone size were taken over from that table, and D and trimming were inferred from the DNA. For this sample there are around 41,000 clones; around 78% appear just once. Around 6.5% of the sample belongs to the ten largest clones.

Reading the label with the study, this specimen's time point is: week 23, last vaccination. A 20-mer mutant IDH1 peptide at 300 micrograms in Montanide made up each vaccine dose, which was injected subcutaneously together with topical imiquimod. Newly diagnosed WHO grade 3 or 4 IDH1-mutant astrocytomas showing loss of nuclear ATRX were present in the donors. The samples were drawn from NOA16, a multicentre, single-arm, open-label phase I trial in Germany that tested a mutant IDH1 peptide vaccine in humans for the first time. Genomic DNA for TCRB sequencing was extracted from EDTA blood using the DNeasy Blood and Tissue Kit. The source of the sample is a study of a mutant IDH1 vaccine in newly diagnosed glioma (dated by TCRdb to the early 2020s). Broadly, across the study: Eight vaccinations were administered to patients in weeks 1, 3, 5, 7, 11, 15, 19 and 23, corresponding to visits V03 through V10. Vaccination was initiated 4-6 weeks after radiotherapy alone, or concurrently with temozolomide cycles in the chemotherapy-containing groups. The roughly 30 treated patients were around 62% male and about 38% female, with a mean age of about 38 years. Prior to enrollment, patients had been given standard therapy consisting of radiotherapy alone, temozolomide alone, or radiochemotherapy with temozolomide, with the combination given to most patients. Peripheral blood was drawn at six visits: V03 (baseline), V05, V07, V10, V12 and V13. For exploratory analyses, longitudinal TCRB deep sequencing was carried out in approximately 25 treated patients wherever samples were available. Study-level results and caveats: PBMC samples for TCRB deep sequencing were selected based on availability. It was noted by the authors that analyses of patient blood samples could not be reproduced owing to sample limitations. Immune responses induced by the vaccine were seen in approximately 92% of patients across multiple MHC alleles. Pseudoprogression appeared unrelated to alterations in the top peripheral T cell clonotypes detected by TCRB sequencing.

Sequencing was performed on PBMCs, taken from a glioma patient whose treatment included an IDH1 peptide vaccine. The receptor comes from a middle-aged woman with glioma. Some clones in this sample may be carry-over from other donors' samples. This chain joins TRBV7-2 to TRBJ1-1; the D gene lacks a confident call. The DNA is as follows: TGTGCCAGCAGCTTATACCCCGGTGGGGAGGACACTGAAGCTTTCTTT. Its protein reads: CASSLYPGGEDTEAFF.